Presented here are 32 T cell receptor beta chains from one specimen sequenced in a study of blood T cells in healthy people across ages. PCR was performed a second time for roughly 6 to 12 cycles using a sample-barcoded 5' primer and a J-beta primer mix. TCRdb re-called the 5' RACE reads with MiXCR, one entry per CDR3 protein. The sample lists approximately 670,000 distinct CDR3 sequences, 40% to 45% occurring once. Sample: blood. These receptors came from a man aged 80 or over in good health.

This clonotype has a count of ten or more. This sequence joins TRBV29-1 and TRBJ2-5, with 9 bases matching TRBD1. This CDR3 has 12 residues. Germline-derived CDR1 and CDR2 are SQVTM and ANQGSEA. The J segment lost 5 bases and the V segment lost 7 bases, leaving 5 bases of the junction unmatched. The CDR3 DNA follows: TGCAGCGCCCGGACAGGGGTGGAGACCCAGTACTTC. Its protein product is CSARTGVETQYF. Full variable domain (missing parts from reference TRBV29-1 and TRBJ2-5): SAVISQKPSRDICQRGTSLTIQCQVDSQVTMMFWYRQQPGQSLTLIATANQGSEATYESGFVIDKFPISRPNLTFSTLTVSNMSPEDSSIYLCSARTGVETQYFGPGTRLLVL.

The CDR3 here is CASEPQGAQNEQYF. The CDR3 DNA reads TGTGCCAGCGAACCCCAGGGGGCGCAAAATGAGCAGTACTTC. This sequence joins TRBV7-6 and TRBJ2-7; TRBD1 agrees at 8 bases. CDR1 and CDR2 (germline): SGHVS, FNYEAQ. V trimming: 8 bases; J trimming: 7 bases; junction bases outside the gene matches: 13. CDR3 size: 14 residues.

As DNA, the CDR3 is TGTGCCAGCAGGCCGGACAGGGGGCGAAAGGACTCACCCCTCCACTTT. Translating gives CASRPDRGRKDSPLHF. The V gene is TRBV6-5, the J gene TRBJ1-6; 11 nucleotides line up with TRBD1. CDR3 size: 16 residues. Trimming at V came to 6 bases and at J to 10 bases, leaving 11 bases not matched to a gene. Germline loops: CDR1 MNHEY, CDR2 SVGAGI.

The V and J genes are TRBV15 and TRBJ2-7; perhaps TRBD1 as D (6 bases). Trimming took off 1 base at V and 2 bases at J, with 12 bases between the two ends. This CDR3 contains 15 residues. Germline V gives CDR1 LNHNV, CDR2 YYDKDF (reference sequence). The CDR3 sequence: CATSRGGPGAYEQYF. CDR3 bases: TGTGCCACCAGCAGAGGAGGTCCAGGGGCCTACGAGCAGTACTTC.

This chain uses TRBV11-2 with TRBJ2-3, with TRBD1 identical over 7 bases. V gave up 5 bases and J gave up 1 base; unmatched junction bases: 6. Per germline, CDR1 SGHAT and CDR2 FQNNGV. The CDR3 is 15 amino acids. The DNA of the CDR3 is TGTGCCAGCAGCGCTTGGGACAGCGGCACAGATACGCAGTATTTT. Amino acid sequence: CASSAWDSGTDTQYF.

This clonotype has more than one count but fewer than ten. The V gene is TRBV5-4, the J gene TRBJ2-1; D is perhaps TRBD1 (5 bases). The CDR3 covers 12 residues. Germline V gene sequence: CDR1 SGHNT, CDR2 YYREEE (reference sequence). V gave up 6 bases and J gave up 1 base, with 5 bases separating them. The CDR3 nucleotides are TGTGCCAGCACAGGGTCCTACAATGAGCAGTTCTTC. Its protein product is CASTGSYNEQFF.

The chain uses TRBV6-5 and TRBJ2-7; D is possibly TRBD1 or TRBD2 (6 bases each). Trimming left V 6 bases short and J 6 bases short, with 21 bases between. This CDR3 contains 15 residues. Per germline, CDR1 MNHEY and CDR2 SVGAGI. Here the CDR3 reads CASSPRGLVSGEQYF. The CDR3 DNA follows: TGTGCCAGCAGCCCCAGGGGACTGGTTTCGGGCGAGCAGTACTTC.

V usage is TRBV12-3 or TRBV12-4 and J usage is TRBJ2-3; 8 bases agree with TRBD1. The CDR3 has 15 residues. Losses at the gene ends were 5 bases for V and 0 bases for J; bases not matched to a gene: 4. The CDR3 DNA follows: TGTGCCAGCAGTGGGGACAGGACTAGCACAGATACGCAGTATTTT. It codes for CASSGDRTSTDTQYF.

Notes on this clonotype: A read error may account for a junction end that differs from germline. The rearrangement joins TRBV9 to TRBJ2-7; TRBD2 matches 9 bases. CDR3 size: 14 residues. The V gene's germline CDR1 is SGDLS and CDR2 YYNGEE. In DNA form, the CDR3 reads TGCGCCAGCACCTCGGCGGGAGGGCGGTACGAGCAGTACTTC. Encoded protein: CASTSAGGRYEQYF.

The chain's CDR3 is CASSERNYGYTF. The CDR3 bases are TGTGCCAGCAGTGAGCGAAACTATGGCTACACCTTC. The chain combines TRBV6-1 with TRBJ1-2; D call uncertain. The CDR3 spans 12 residues. Trimming removed 3 bases at V and 2 bases at J, with 4 bases between. The germline gives CDR1 MNHNS, CDR2 SASEGT.

There are many counts of this clonotype. The V and J genes are TRBV6-1 and TRBJ2-5; D assignment may be TRBD1 or TRBD2 (6 bases each). This CDR3 is 12 amino acids long. Germline V CDR1 and CDR2: MNHNS, SASEGT. V was clipped by 8 bases and J by 3 bases, with 10 bases between them. The CDR3 bases are TGTGCCAGCGGGAGGACAGAAGAGACCCAGTACTTC. Encoded protein: CASGRTEETQYF.

This clonotype showed up many times. This chain joins TRBV10-1 and TRBJ2-3; no definite D call. This CDR3 has 16 amino acids. Trimming cost V 0 bases and J 6 bases, with 16 bases left between them. The V gene's germline CDR1 is WNHNN and CDR2 SYGVQD (reference sequence). The CDR3, as DNA: TGCGCCAGCAGTGAGTCCGGTCTTGGGCCGGCGGATACGCAGTATTTT. It encodes CASSESGLGPADTQYF.

The chain combines TRBV20-1 with TRBJ2-1, with TRBD2 matching 10 bases. Germline trimming cut 0 bases from V and 8 bases from J; bases unmatched to any gene: 7. Germline lookup yields CDR1 DFQATT and CDR2 SNEGSKA (reference sequence). The CDR3 covers 15 residues. The DNA of the CDR3 is TGCAGTGCTAGAGATCCCCAGCGGGGGGGCGATGAGCAGTTCTTC. Protein product: CSARDPQRGGDEQFF.

This clonotype was seen a handful of times. The chain uses TRBV6-5 and TRBJ2-7; TRBD2 matches at 10 bases. This CDR3 has 14 residues. Unmatched junction bases numbered 7, after V lost 7 bases and J lost 4 bases. CDR1 is MNHEY and CDR2 is SVGAGI in the germline V gene. This chain's CDR3 is CASNSLAGEYEQYF. As DNA, the CDR3 is TGTGCCAGCAACTCCCTAGCGGGAGAGTACGAGCAGTACTTC.

This chain connects TRBV7-2 to TRBJ2-5; 12 bases are a match to TRBD2. The CDR3 spans 18 residues. V was clipped by 5 bases and J by 6 bases; unmatched bases: 16. In germline, CDR1 is SGHTA, CDR2 FQGNSA. The CDR3 coding sequence is TGTGCCAGCAGCCGGACTAGCGGGGACCCCCGGATTGCAAAGACCCAGTACTTC. Amino acids: CASSRTSGDPRIAKTQYF.

This clonotype appeared a few times. The J gene is TRBJ2-1, the V gene TRBV9, with a tentative D call TRBD1 (7 bases). Germline CDR1 is SGDLS and CDR2 is YYNGEE. V lost 3 bases to trimming and J lost 5 bases, with 15 bases between them. The CDR3 has 15 residues. CDR3 nucleotides: TGTGCCAGCAGCGAAACACAGGGGAGGAACAATGAGCAGTTCTTC. Its protein is CASSETQGRNNEQFF.

This clonotype was observed at least ten times. This sequence joins TRBV2 and TRBJ2-5; 9 nucleotides agree with TRBD1. The V gene's germline CDR1 is SNHLY and CDR2 FYNNEI. V was pared by 6 bases and J by 7 bases, with 6 bases of the junction left unmatched. This CDR3 region has 13 residues. CDR3 sequence reads: CASSRQGVGTQYF. CDR3 nucleotides: TGTGCCAGCAGCCGACAGGGGGTCGGGACCCAGTACTTC.

The chain carries TRBV6-2 or TRBV6-3 and TRBJ2-1, with D perhaps TRBD1 or TRBD2 (5 bases each). The CDR3 sequence is 15 residues long. Germline values: CDR1 MNHEY, CDR2 SVGEGT. The V end lost 7 bases, the J end lost 0 bases, and 13 bases lay between the germline ends. CDR3 DNA sequence: TGTGCCAGCAAACCAGGGAGAGTCTCCTACAATGAGCAGTTCTTC. Its translation: CASKPGRVSYNEQFF.

The DNA for the CDR3 is TGTGCCACCAGCAGGCTACAGTGGAATGAGCAGTACTTC. Protein product: CATSRLQWNEQYF. The chain employs TRBV15 and TRBJ2-5; D not certain. Germline V CDR1 and CDR2: LNHNV, YYDKDF (reference sequence). The CDR3 totals 13 residues. V lost 3 bases and J 11 bases, leaving 16 bases between the germline ends. The full variable domain, rest sourced from reference TRBV15 and TRBJ2-5, is DAMVIQNPRYQVTQFGKPVTLSCSQTLNHNVMYWYQQKSSQAPKLLFHYYDKDFNNEADTPDNFQSRRPNTSFCFLDIRSPGLGDTAMYLCATSRLQWNEQYFGPGTRLLVL.

The chain joins TRBV20-1 to TRBJ2-7; 8 bases are a match to TRBD1. Germline loops: CDR1 DFQATT, CDR2 SNEGSKA (reference sequence). The CDR3 spans 13 residues. The V gene end was trimmed by 2 bases and the J gene end by 7 bases; junction bases not matched to a gene: 7. CDR3 loop: CSARQGAFGEQYF. For the CDR3, the DNA is TGCAGTGCTAGACAGGGGGCATTTGGGGAGCAGTACTTC.

The chain carries TRBV7-9 and TRBJ2-1, with a tentative D call TRBD2 (6 bases). Trimming left V 6 bases short and J 9 bases short, with 12 bases between. Germline-derived CDR1 and CDR2 are SEHNR and FQNEAQ (reference sequence). The CDR3 length is 12 residues. CDR3 sequence reads: CASRGDLGEQFF. Here the CDR3 DNA reads TGTGCCAGCAGGGGGGACTTGGGTGAGCAGTTCTTC. The variable domain in full, with the rest retrieved from reference TRBV7-9 and TRBJ2-1, is DTGVSQNPRHKITKRGQNVTFRCDPISEHNRLYWYRQTLGQGPEFLTYFQNEAQLEKSRLLSDRFSAERPKGSFSTLEIQRTEQGDSAMYLCASRGDLGEQFFGPGTRLTVL.

This rearrangement joins TRBV20-1 to TRBJ2-5, with D unclear. With the DNA end fitting TRBJ2-1 better, the J assignment may be wrong. CDR3 length equals 15 residues. The germline CDR1 and CDR2 sequences are DFQATT and SNEGSKA (reference sequence). The CDR3 here is CSARDFTDVQETQFF. CDR3 in DNA: TGCAGTGCTAGAGATTTTACGGATGTGCAAGAGACCCAGTTCTTC.

The chain is built from TRBV2 and TRBJ2-1; D is ambiguous. Germline V gene sequence: CDR1 SNHLY, CDR2 FYNNEI. This CDR3 is built from 14 residues. V shed 3 bases and J shed 6 bases, with 12 bases lying between them. The CDR3 loop is CASSDSAKGNEQFF. CDR3 in DNA: TGTGCCAGCAGTGATTCCGCAAAAGGCAATGAGCAGTTCTTC. Filled out from reference TRBV2 and TRBJ2-1, the complete variable domain reads EPEVTQTPSHQVTQMGQEVILRCVPISNHLYFYWYRQILGQKVEFLVSFYNNEISEKSEIFDDQFSVERPDGSNFTLKIRSTKLEDSAMYFCASSDSAKGNEQFFGPGTRLTVL.

This clonotype appeared a few times. The chain has TRBV6-1 and TRBJ1-5; no clear D. The CDR3 covers 11 residues. V dropped 4 bases and J dropped 10 bases, with 8 bases sitting between them. Germline V gene data show CDR1 as MNHNS and CDR2 as SASEGT. This CDR3 reads CASSAPYPQHF. CDR3 coding DNA: TGTGCCAGCAGTGCCCCTTATCCCCAGCATTTT.

The V and J genes are TRBV28 and TRBJ2-2; D is perhaps TRBD1 (5 bases). Germline values: CDR1 MDHEN, CDR2 SYDVKM. V lost 6 bases to trimming and J lost 2 bases, with 13 bases between them. This CDR3 comprises 15 residues. The CDR3 coding sequence is TGTGCCAGCAGCCCACCCAGGGTTAACACCGGGGAGCTGTTTTTT. Its protein is CASSPPRVNTGELFF.

V is TRBV28 and J is TRBJ2-7; 10 nucleotides match TRBD2. The CDR3 contains 15 residues. CDR1 MDHEN and CDR2 SYDVKM come from the germline V gene. The V gene end was trimmed by 6 bases and the J gene end by 0 bases; junction bases not matched to a gene: 5. CDR3 loop: CASRTGTSVSYEQYF. The CDR3 DNA sequence: TGTGCCAGCAGAACCGGGACTAGCGTCTCCTACGAGCAGTACTTC.

The chain links TRBV7-2 to TRBJ2-7; D perhaps matches TRBD1 (6 bases). CDR3 length: 17 amino acids. Germline V gene data show CDR1 as SGHTA and CDR2 as FQGNSA. Between the trimmed V and J ends, which lost 5 bases and 0 bases, there was a span of 20 bases. CDR3 amino acids: CASSLVGAFESSYEQYF. CDR3 sequence (DNA): TGTGCCAGCAGCCTAGTGGGGGCTTTCGAGAGCTCCTACGAGCAGTACTTC.

This clonotype was seen ten or more times. This sequence joins TRBV20-1 and TRBJ2-3, with D perhaps assigned TRBD1 or TRBD2 (7 bases each). The V gene lost 6 bases and the J gene lost 3 bases, with 13 bases spanning the gap. The germline CDR1 and CDR2 sequences are DFQATT and SNEGSKA (reference sequence). The CDR3 consists of 13 residues. CDR3 nucleotide sequence: TGCAGTGCCAGGGGGGGAGCTACAGATACGCAGTATTTT. It translates to CSARGGATDTQYF.

The chain combines TRBV20-1 with TRBJ1-5, with TRBD1 matching over 8 bases. Germline values: CDR1 DFQATT, CDR2 SNEGSKA (reference sequence). V was clipped by 4 bases and J by 5 bases; unmatched bases: 7. This CDR3 is 14 amino acids long. Written as DNA, the CDR3 is TGCAGTGCTATATTCGGGACAGGCGATCAGCCCCAGCATTTT. Its protein is CSAIFGTGDQPQHF.

The chain joins TRBV28 to TRBJ2-3; TRBD1 aligns across 7 bases. CDR1 is MDHEN, CDR2 SYDVKM, per germline. CDR3 length: 15 amino acids. V was clipped by 10 bases and J by 6 bases; unmatched bases: 16. CDR3 nucleotide sequence: TGTGCCACCCTTAACAGGGGCCTCTTGGAGGATACGCAGTATTTT. Translation: CATLNRGLLEDTQYF. The full variable domain, rest sourced from reference TRBV28 and TRBJ2-3, is DVKVTQSSRYLVKRTGEKVFLECVQDMDHENMFWYRQDPGLGLRLIYFSYDVKMKEKGDIPEGYSVSREKKERFSLILESASTNQTSMYLCATLNRGLLEDTQYFGPGTRLTVL.

The chain links TRBV3-1 to TRBJ2-3, with unresolved D. Germline lookup yields CDR1 LGHDT and CDR2 YNNKEL (reference sequence). The V end lost 1 base, the J end lost 5 bases, and 16 bases lay between the germline ends. This CDR3 contains 16 residues. The CDR3 bases are TGTGCCAGCAGCCAAGGGTGGACGGCATCCGGAGATACGCAGTATTTT. Residues: CASSQGWTASGDTQYF.

This chain links TRBV5-1 with TRBJ2-5, with 9 bases fitting TRBD1. The J call is doubtful: the DNA matches TRBJ2-7 better. CDR3 length: 15 residues. Germline-derived CDR1 and CDR2 are SGHRS and YFSETQ. Here the CDR3 reads CASSLDGTGFCEQYF. CDR3 sequence (DNA): TGCGCCAGCAGCTTGGACGGGACAGGGTTCTGCGAGCAGTACTTC.